This record looks at one T cell receptor (beta chain) sequence and its context. Its target is unknown. This specimen belongs to a study of vaccination and CD4 T cells after COVID-19. Looking at the study overall: Investigators drew the post-COVID samples a median around 98 days after diagnosis, with a range of 35 to 161.

As to treatment: approximately nine-day PBMC culture with coronavirus spike peptide pools or control peptides (ViraFEST assay). Once peptide pools had expanded antigen-specific T cells, ViraFEST sequenced TCRs. Oncomine TCR Beta short-read sequencing was applied to DNA from cultured CD4+ T cells. TCRdb used MiXCR to reprocess the PCR reads, holding one entry per CDR3 protein. This table has 11,000 or so distinct CDR3 sequences, 40% to 45% appearing once. CDR1 is LNHDA and CDR2 is SQIVND in the germline V gene (reference sequence). Trimming cost V 4 bases and J 8 bases; bases outside gene matches: 8. The CDR3 is 14 residues long.

This chain joins TRBV19 and TRBJ1-2, with 9 bases aligning to TRBD1. The sample comprised cultured CD4+ T cells from blood. The clonotype was recovered from a human donor with COVID-19. The CDR3: CASSNWTGVLGYTF. The CDR3 DNA sequence: TGTGCCAGTAGTAACTGGACAGGGGTATTGGGCTACACCTTC.